In its sample, the clone carrying this T cell receptor beta chain was seen a few times. Its antigen is as yet unknown. The data were obtained in a study of response to subunit inactivated influenza vaccine. Study results and limitations: Authors suggested that a seasonal influenza vaccination recruits few new T cells each time.

MiXCR, run by TCRdb on the RT-PCR reads, gives a single entry per CDR3 protein. The repertoire holds a few hundred thousand distinct CDR3 sequences, roughly 12% seen once, with roughly 9.6% in the top ten. Germline V gene sequence: CDR1 MDHEN, CDR2 SYDVKM. The CDR3 is made up of 19 amino acids. Germline trimming cut 5 bases from V and 2 bases from J; bases unmatched to any gene: 16. The data were also submitted as part of a second study, on T cells expressing NK-cell markers. That work contributes: What made the TCR beta cDNA was 5'RACE template switching with UMIs. The sequencing cohort of eight donors included seven HCMV-seropositive individuals and one seronegative individual. T cells sorted in several experiments were restricted to alpha-beta TCR T cells by an anti-gamma-delta TCR antibody. In a group of about 6 donors, dominant NKG2C+ clonotypes represented about 1.0-8% of CD8+ T cells.

The chain links TRBV28 to TRBJ2-3, with 10 bases identical to TRBD2. The starting material was PBMCs from blood, obtained on the day of vaccination. The clonotype comes from a man aged 45 to 65 who received an inactivated influenza vaccine. The CDR3 sequence is CASSPWGLAGVENTDTQYF. The CDR3, as DNA: TGTGCCAGCAGTCCATGGGGGCTAGCGGGAGTGGAGAACACAGATACGCAGTATTTT.